What follows are 26 T cell receptor beta chains derived from one specimen sequenced in a study of blood T cells in healthy people across ages. PCR was performed a second time for about 7 to 11 cycles using a sample-barcoded 5' primer and a J-beta primer mix. TCRdb passed the 5' RACE reads through MiXCR, listing each CDR3 protein once. The sample has about 1 million distinct CDR3 sequences, more than 35% seen once. Sequenced material: blood. The receptors derive from an older woman in good health.

The chain recombines TRBV6-5 with TRBJ2-5; no clear D gene. Trimming removed 4 bases at V and 2 bases at J, with 11 bases between. CDR1 MNHEY and CDR2 SVGAGI come from the germline V gene. The length of the CDR3 is 14 residues. The CDR3 is CASSSSWIQETQYF. CDR3 nucleotides: TGTGCCAGCAGTTCCTCCTGGATACAAGAGACCCAGTACTTC.

This clonotype came up a few times. The V and J genes are TRBV7-9 and TRBJ2-7, with D possibly matching TRBD1 (6 bases). Germline CDR1 SEHNR, CDR2 FQNEAQ (reference sequence). The CDR3 runs 13 residues. Trimming pared 7 bases from V and 6 bases from J, leaving 16 bases between. The CDR3 loop reads CASNLMTGVEQYF. The CDR3, as DNA: TGTGCCAGCAACCTTATGACAGGCGTCGAGCAGTACTTC. Full variable domain (remainder filled in from reference TRBV7-9 and TRBJ2-7): DTGVSQNPRHKITKRGQNVTFRCDPISEHNRLYWYRQTLGQGPEFLTYFQNEAQLEKSRLLSDRFSAERPKGSFSTLEIQRTEQGDSAMYLCASNLMTGVEQYFGPGTRLTVT.

The table lists this clonotype with a few counts. V usage is TRBV5-1 and J usage is TRBJ2-1; possible D gene TRBD2, 5 bases. This CDR3 is built from 17 residues. With 3 bases removed from V and 1 base from J, the gap between germline ends came to 17 bases. Germline values: CDR1 SGHRS, CDR2 YFSETQ. CDR3 sequence: CASSSRLGGLSYNEQFF. The CDR3 DNA reads TGCGCCAGCAGCTCACGACTTGGCGGACTGTCCTACAATGAGCAGTTCTTC.

The gene calls are TRBV5-1 and TRBJ2-4; D uncertain. There are 12 residues in the CDR3. The germline gives CDR1 SGHRS, CDR2 YFSETQ. Trimming cost V 4 bases and J 13 bases, with 15 bases left between them. The CDR3 nucleotides are TGCGCCAGCAGCACTCCCGGGCCTGAGCAGTACTTC. Its protein is CASSTPGPEQYF.

This clonotype was picked up a small number of times. The gene calls are TRBV20-1 and TRBJ2-1; a weak D match, TRBD2 (6 bases). The germline V gene has CDR1 DFQATT and CDR2 SNEGSKA (reference sequence). The CDR3 sequence is 14 residues long. The V end lost 7 bases, the J end lost 9 bases, and 22 bases lay between the germline ends. CDR3 loop: CSGRGTEGRSEQFF. The CDR3 coding sequence is TGCAGTGGTCGGGGGACTGAGGGGCGGAGTGAGCAGTTCTTC.

The table lists this clonotype with a count of one. The rearrangement links TRBV6-5 to TRBJ2-6; 7 nucleotides line up with TRBD1. CDR1 is MNHEY, CDR2 SVGAGI, per germline. This CDR3 has 14 amino acids. After removal of 6 bases from V and 4 bases from J, the junction contained 3 bases not matched to a gene. The CDR3 sequence is CASRQTGGANVLTF. CDR3 nucleotides: TGTGCCAGCAGGCAGACAGGGGGGGCCAACGTCCTGACTTTC.

This chain uses TRBV2 with TRBJ2-1, with 9 bases that match TRBD1. This CDR3 comprises 19 residues. Germline loops: CDR1 SNHLY, CDR2 FYNNEI. V lost 5 bases, J lost 3 bases, and 17 bases stayed unmatched. For the CDR3, the DNA is TGTGCCAGCAGTTCAAAGGGTTTGGGACAGGGATCTTACTACAATGAGCAGTTCTTC. This gives the protein CASSSKGLGQGSYYNEQFF.

The V and J genes are TRBV6-5 and TRBJ1-1; 7 nucleotides match TRBD1. Looked up from germline, CDR1 is MNHEY and CDR2 is SVGAGI. This CDR3 has 15 residues. V trimming: 5 bases; J trimming: 3 bases; junction bases outside the gene matches: 9. For the CDR3, the DNA is TGTGCCAGCAGTCGTTCGGGACAGTCTGACACTGAAGCTTTCTTT. It encodes CASSRSGQSDTEAFF.

This clonotype turned up a few times. The chain couples TRBV3-1 to TRBJ2-2; D unresolved. The V and J ends lost 0 bases and 1 base respectively, with 6 bases between them. This CDR3 comprises 15 residues. Germline-derived CDR1 and CDR2 are LGHDT and YNNKEL (reference sequence). The CDR3 sequence: CASSQDRQNTGELFF. Here the CDR3 DNA reads TGTGCCAGCAGCCAAGATCGCCAGAACACCGGGGAGCTGTTTTTT.

This clonotype was detected many times. The chain is built from TRBV7-2 and TRBJ2-3, with 9 bases aligning to TRBD1. Germline V gene lookup returns CDR1 SGHTA and CDR2 FQGNSA. V lost 1 base to trimming and J lost 3 bases; unmatched junction nucleotides: 5. The length of the CDR3 is 16 residues. The CDR3 nucleotides are TGTGCCAGCAGCTTAGACACAGGGGGCCGTACAGATACGCAGTATTTT. It yields the protein CASSLDTGGRTDTQYF.

The V gene is TRBV9, the J gene TRBJ2-3; D not resolved. This CDR3 is 12 amino acids long. Trimming pared 0 bases from V and 5 bases from J, leaving 4 bases between. Germline lookup yields CDR1 SGDLS and CDR2 YYNGEE. CDR3 amino acids: CASSVDKDTQYF. The CDR3 DNA reads as TGTGCCAGCAGCGTAGATAAAGATACGCAGTATTTT.

On this clonotype itself: Germline is not matched at one junction end, which may reflect a read error. This chain connects TRBV9 to TRBJ2-1; 12 nucleotides agree with TRBD2. The germline gives CDR1 SGDLS, CDR2 YYNGEE. This CDR3 has 18 residues. Here the CDR3 reads CTSSVALDWTSGTGEQFF. The CDR3 DNA reads TGTACCAGCAGCGTAGCCCTCGATTGGACTAGCGGGACTGGAGAGCAGTTCTTC.

The chain employs TRBV6-7 and TRBJ2-1; no definite D call. TRBV6-7 qualifies as an ORF whose function is uncertain. V was trimmed by 2 bases and J by 1 base, leaving 15 bases between them. The CDR3 has 17 residues. The CDR3 DNA reads as TGTGCCAGCAGTTACCCCACAATCGGAAGGTCCTACAATGAGCAGTTCTTC. Protein: CASSYPTIGRSYNEQFF.

J is TRBJ1-1 and V is TRBV3-1; the match to TRBD1 covers 10 bases. This CDR3 is 15 amino acids long. With 2 bases clipped from V and 5 bases from J, the junction kept 5 bases outside the gene matches. Germline CDR1 is LGHDT and CDR2 is YNNKEL (reference sequence). CDR3 amino acids: CASSQQDRGRTEAFF. The CDR3 bases are TGTGCCAGCAGCCAACAAGACAGGGGGCGGACTGAAGCTTTCTTT.

There are many counts of this clonotype. The chain has TRBV7-3 and TRBJ1-1, with a possible D match to TRBD1 (6 bases). CDR3 length: 14 residues. CDR1 SGHTA and CDR2 FQGTGA come from the germline V gene. Trimming shortened V by 2 bases and J by 0 bases, and 7 bases separated the two germline ends. DNA for the CDR3: TGTGCCAGCAGCTTAGGGGGGCTGAACACTGAAGCTTTCTTT. As protein: CASSLGGLNTEAFF.

This sequence joins TRBV20-1 and TRBJ2-5, with TRBD2 matching over 9 bases. J lost 2 bases, V lost 2 bases, and 6 bases had no gene match. This CDR3 has 15 residues. Germline CDR1 and CDR2: DFQATT and SNEGSKA (reference sequence). CDR3 DNA sequence: TGCAGTGCTAGACCTAGCGGGACGAAACAAGAGACCCAGTACTTC. Translating it yields CSARPSGTKQETQYF.

The chain's CDR3 is CSASWAGETQYF. CDR3 DNA sequence: TGCAGTGCTAGTTGGGCAGGGGAGACCCAGTACTTC. The chain combines TRBV20-1 with TRBJ2-5, with D perhaps matching TRBD1 (5 bases). The CDR3 totals 12 residues. V shed 3 bases and J shed 5 bases, with 10 bases lying between them. CDR1 is DFQATT, CDR2 SNEGSKA, per germline (reference sequence).

The chain uses TRBV6-1 and TRBJ2-1; 8 bases map to TRBD2. This CDR3 has 15 amino acids. Unmatched junction bases numbered 7, after V lost 4 bases and J lost 5 bases. From germline, CDR1 is MNHNS and CDR2 SASEGT. CDR3 sequence: CASSGGLVPDNEQFF. The CDR3 DNA reads TGTGCCAGCAGTGGGGGACTAGTCCCCGACAATGAGCAGTTCTTC.

This clonotype was detected only a few times. V and J are TRBV12-3 or TRBV12-4 and TRBJ2-5; 8 bases map to TRBD2. The trim removed 5 bases at V and 1 base at J, leaving 6 bases unmatched. This CDR3 has 15 amino acids. The CDR3: CASSQKSGSQETQYF. The CDR3 DNA reads TGTGCCAGCAGTCAAAAAAGCGGGAGCCAAGAGACCCAGTACTTC.

This clonotype was seen a handful of times. The chain recombines TRBV5-5 with TRBJ2-7, with 7 bases identical to TRBD1. Germline values: CDR1 SGHKS, CDR2 YYEKEE (reference sequence). V trimming: 4 bases; J trimming: 4 bases; junction bases outside the gene matches: 8. CDR3 length: 14 amino acids. The CDR3 loop is CASSITGVHYEQYF. As DNA, the CDR3 is TGTGCCAGCAGCATCACAGGGGTTCATTACGAGCAGTACTTC.

In nucleotides, the CDR3 is TGTGCCAGCAGTGAAGCTCCCGGACAGACAATCTACGAGCAGTACTTC. This encodes CASSEAPGQTIYEQYF. The V and J genes are TRBV6-1 and TRBJ2-7, with D possibly matching TRBD1 (6 bases). The germline gives CDR1 MNHNS, CDR2 SASEGT. V was cut by 0 bases and J by 3 bases, with 15 bases left in between. The CDR3 has 16 amino acids.

This sequence joins TRBV25-1 and TRBJ2-7; maybe TRBD2 (5 bases). CDR1 is MGHDK, CDR2 SYGVNS, per germline. The CDR3 runs to 14 residues. V shed 4 bases and J shed 0 bases, with 10 bases lying between them. The CDR3 loop reads CASSAGLHSYEQYF. The CDR3 DNA is TGTGCCAGCAGTGCTGGACTCCACTCCTACGAGCAGTACTTC.

This rearrangement joins TRBV20-1 to TRBJ2-1; D might be TRBD2 (5 bases). Trimming removed 1 base from V and 9 bases from J, with 10 bases in between. The length of the CDR3 is 12 residues. Germline V gene lookup returns CDR1 DFQATT and CDR2 SNEGSKA (reference sequence). Written as DNA, the CDR3 is TGCAGTGCTAGAGGCCCGAGCGGTGAGCAGTTCTTC. It translates to CSARGPSGEQFF.

The chain uses TRBV4-1 and TRBJ1-4; D is ambiguous. This CDR3 is built from 15 residues. The V gene lost 4 bases and the J gene lost 4 bases, with 13 bases spanning the gap. Germline lookup yields CDR1 MGHRA and CDR2 YSYEKL. The CDR3: CASSPLTLGNEKLFF. The CDR3 DNA sequence: TGCGCCAGCAGCCCCCTCACACTGGGTAATGAAAAACTGTTTTTT.

This clonotype has more than one count but fewer than ten. The CDR3 sequence is CSAQTGVSSYNEQFF. The CDR3 coding sequence is TGCAGCGCCCAGACGGGGGTTAGCTCCTACAATGAGCAGTTCTTC. The rearrangement uses TRBV29-1 and TRBJ2-1, with TRBD2 as a possible D gene (6 bases). The V end lost 7 bases, the J end lost 0 bases, and 16 bases lay between the germline ends. This CDR3 is built from 15 residues. Germline-derived CDR1 and CDR2 are SQVTM and ANQGSEA.

This chain uses TRBV7-9 with TRBJ2-7, with 10 bases identical to TRBD2. The CDR3 extends over 15 amino acids. Germline assignment: CDR1 SEHNR and CDR2 FQNEAQ (reference sequence). V lost 5 bases and J lost 0; bases outside the gene matches: 4. CDR3 in amino acids: CASSGTSESSYEQYF. Here the CDR3 DNA reads TGTGCCAGCAGCGGGACTAGCGAGAGCTCCTACGAGCAGTACTTC.